The rows below give T cell receptor beta chains drawn from one sample of a study of blood T cells in healthy people across ages. A single record per CDR3 protein comes from TCRdb applying MiXCR to the 5' RACE reads. The sample includes 600,000 to 800,000 distinct CDR3 sequences, roughly 21% of them seen just once. The source material was blood. The receptors shown here come from a man aged 65 to 85 in good health. Both conserved end residues are part of each CDR3. D genes are given only for firm matches. The listing skips clone size in some rows; elsewhere it reads once, few, many or a size class.

clone size	V gene	D gene	J gene	CDR3 protein	CDR3 DNA
few	TRBV12-3/TRBV12-4	.	TRBJ2-7	CASSLRSLTTYEQYF	TGTGCCAGCAGTTTAAGATCCCTAACAACCTACGAGCAGTACTTC
.	TRBV13	.	TRBJ2-7	CASSSFKADTYEQYF	TGTGCCAGCAGCAGCTTCAAAGCGGATACCTACGAGCAGTACTTC
few	TRBV25-1	.	TRBJ2-5	CASSESSGGKETQYF	TGTGCCAGCAGTGAATCGAGCGGAGGGAAAGAGACCCAGTACTTC
few	TRBV5-1	.	TRBJ1-2	CASTGSGRANYGYTF	TGCGCCAGCACTGGATCGGGTCGAGCTAACTATGGCTACACCTTC
.	TRBV18	.	TRBJ2-1	CASSPSASSYNEQFF	TGTGCCAGCTCACCAAGCGCTAGCTCCTACAATGAGCAGTTCTTC
few	TRBV2	.	TRBJ2-4	CASSHPGGSKNIQYF	TGTGCCAGCAGTCACCCTGGGGGATCCAAAAACATTCAGTACTTC
.	TRBV10-3	.	TRBJ2-6	CAISESSGKDSPGANVLTF	TGTGCCATCAGTGAGTCGTCGGGAAAGGACAGCCCTGGGGCCAACGTCCTGACTTTC
.	TRBV6-5	TRBD1	TRBJ1-2	CASSEQGGAYYGYTF	TGTGCCAGCAGTGAACAAGGGGGCGCGTACTATGGCTACACCTTC
few	TRBV20-1	TRBD1	TRBJ2-7	CSAIQGAGEQYF	TGCAGTGCTATACAGGGGGCAGGGGAGCAGTACTTC
.	TRBV3-1	.	TRBJ2-2	CASSQDLFPSGELFF	TGTGCCAGCAGCCAAGACCTATTTCCGTCCGGGGAGCTGTTTTTT
.	TRBV20-1	.	TRBJ2-5	CSALEGKETQYF	TGCAGTGCTCTCGAGGGGAAAGAGACCCAGTACTTC
.	TRBV7-9	.	TRBJ2-1	CASSLGIRAIQFF	TGTGCCAGCAGCTTAGGAATACGGGCCATACAGTTCTTC
.	TRBV2	.	TRBJ2-1	CASSDNRHNEQFF	TGTGCCAGCAGTGATAACAGACACAATGAGCAGTTCTTC
.	TRBV28	.	TRBJ2-3	CASSWGGLSTDTQYF	TGTGCCAGCAGTTGGGGGGGCCTTAGCACAGATACGCAGTATTTT
.	TRBV4-1	TRBD2	TRBJ2-5	CASSRGGAGIQETQYF	TGCGCCAGCAGCCGCGGGGGGGCAGGGATACAAGAGACCCAGTACTTC
few	TRBV4-2	.	TRBJ1-2	CASSQVEGRGYTF	TGTGCCAGCAGCCAAGTCGAAGGCAGGGGCTACACCTTC
many	TRBV5-1	.	TRBJ2-3	CASSLPNGADTQYF	TGCGCCAGCAGCTTGCCCAACGGCGCAGATACGCAGTATTTT
many	TRBV7-9	.	TRBJ2-6	CASSIGRHWGNSGANVLTF	TGTGCCAGCAGCATAGGACGACATTGGGGTAACTCTGGGGCCAACGTCCTGACTTTC
few	TRBV20-1	.	TRBJ1-5	CSASTGAGESTDTQHF	TGCAGTGCTAGTACGGGAGCGGGAGAGAGCACAGATACGCAGCATTTT
many	TRBV5-1	.	TRBJ2-1	CASSTGNSHNEQFF	TGCGCCAGCAGCACAGGGAATTCCCACAATGAGCAGTTCTTC
.	TRBV20-1	.	TRBJ2-7	CGARDRSVGEQYF	TGCGGTGCTAGAGATCGAAGCGTGGGTGAGCAGTACTTC
many	TRBV5-1	.	TRBJ2-7	CASSLGTFLSYEQYF	TGCGCCAGCAGCTTAGGGACATTCCTCTCCTACGAGCAGTACTTC
few	TRBV6-6	.	TRBJ2-7	CASSYGHPYEQYF	TGTGCCAGCAGTTACGGGCACCCCTACGAGCAGTACTTC
.	TRBV20-1	.	TRBJ2-6	CSAPGLMAGANVLTF	TGCAGTGCCCCAGGCCTTATGGCTGGGGCCAACGTCCTGACTTTC
many	TRBV20-1	.	TRBJ1-1	CSARTVTEAFF	TGCAGTGCTAGGACAGTCACTGAAGCTTTCTTT
.	TRBV29-1	.	TRBJ2-5	CSVGAGGGVETQYF	TGCAGCGTTGGCGCGGGTGGAGGCGTGGAGACCCAGTACTTC
.	TRBV5-1	TRBD2	TRBJ2-7	CASSPSGLAGNEQYF	TGCGCCAGCAGCCCCTCGGGACTAGCGGGAAACGAGCAGTACTTC
many	TRBV6-2/TRBV6-3	TRBD2	TRBJ2-1	CASSYASGTFQQFF	TGTGCCAGCAGTTACGCTAGCGGGACATTTCAGCAGTTCTTC
.	TRBV5-1	.	TRBJ2-4	CASSTPGTGFKNIQYF	TGCGCCAGCAGCACCCCAGGGACGGGATTTAAAAACATTCAGTACTTC
.	TRBV12-5	TRBD2	TRBJ2-7	CASGSSTSVITYEQYF	TGTGCTAGTGGTTCCTCGACTAGCGTGATTACCTACGAGCAGTACTTC
few	TRBV7-9	.	TRBJ2-3	CASSLAETSTDTQYF	TGTGCCAGCAGCTTAGCCGAAACTAGCACAGATACGCAGTATTTT
few	TRBV24-1	TRBD1	TRBJ2-5	CATSDHGQGGGTQYF	TGTGCCACCAGTGATCACGGACAGGGTGGCGGGACCCAGTACTTC
few	TRBV20-1	TRBD1	TRBJ2-7	CSARDRDRVTYEQYF	TGCAGTGCTAGAGATCGGGACAGGGTGACCTACGAGCAGTACTTC
few	TRBV4-1	.	TRBJ2-1	CASSLTPEIAHYNEQFF	TGCGCCAGCAGCCTTACCCCAGAAATCGCCCACTACAATGAGCAGTTCTTC
.	TRBV5-1	TRBD1	TRBJ2-5	CASRRDREETQYF	TGCGCCAGCCGAAGGGACAGGGAAGAGACCCAGTACTTC
.	TRBV20-1	TRBD1	TRBJ1-4	CSTGQGGEKLFF	TGCAGTACGGGACAGGGAGGCGAAAAACTGTTTTTT
.	TRBV28	TRBD1	TRBJ2-3	CASSFPGQSTDTQYF	TGTGCCAGCAGTTTCCCGGGACAGAGCACAGATACGCAGTATTTT
.	TRBV18	.	TRBJ1-1	CASSPRTGGENTEAFF	TGTGCCAGCTCACCACGTACGGGGGGGGAGAACACTGAAGCTTTCTTT
.	TRBV12-3/TRBV12-4	TRBD2	TRBJ2-5	CASSQTSETQYF	TGTGCCAGCAGTCAGACTAGCGAGACCCAGTACTTC
medium-sized	TRBV7-9	.	TRBJ2-7	CASSLSWGSYEQYF	TGTGCCAGCAGCTTATCCTGGGGGTCCTACGAGCAGTACTTC
few	TRBV18	TRBD2	TRBJ2-1	CASSHGLAGEHEQFF	TGTGCCAGCTCACACGGCCTAGCGGGAGAGCATGAGCAGTTCTTC
.	TRBV9	.	TRBJ1-1	CASSVGKGTEAFF	TGTGCCAGCAGCGTAGGGAAGGGCACTGAAGCTTTCTTT
few	TRBV7-9	.	TRBJ2-2	CASSFSTETGELFF	TGTGCCAGCAGCTTTTCTACGGAAACCGGGGAGCTGTTTTTT
few	TRBV5-1	TRBD2	TRBJ2-2	CASSRGPSGTNTGELFF	TGCGCCAGCAGCCGGGGGCCTAGCGGGACGAACACCGGGGAGCTGTTTTTT
few	TRBV12-3/TRBV12-4	.	TRBJ1-4	CASSLVQGRNEKLFF	TGTGCCAGCAGTTTAGTGCAGGGTAGGAATGAAAAACTGTTTTTT
.	TRBV20-1	.	TRBJ2-7	CSARAQLLYEQYF	TGCAGTGCTAGAGCCCAACTTTTGTACGAGCAGTACTTC
.	TRBV7-2	TRBD1	TRBJ1-3	CASSLTGVLDTIYF	TGTGCCAGCAGCTTGACAGGGGTGTTAGACACCATATATTTT
few	TRBV21-1	.	TRBJ2-2	CASESICPGELFF	TGTGCCAGCGAGTCGATTTGCCCCGGGGAGCTGTTTTTT
.	TRBV6-5	TRBD2	TRBJ2-5	CASSSSGRATVEFF	TGTGCCAGCAGTTCTAGTGGGAGGGCCACCGTGGAGTTCTTC
many	TRBV27	.	TRBJ2-5	CASSSGRRETQYF	TGTGCCAGCAGTTCGGGACGGCGGGAGACCCAGTACTTC
once	TRBV5-6	.	TRBJ2-6	CASTLRRNSGANVLTF	TGTGCCAGCACCCTTCGGCGGAACTCTGGGGCCAACGTCCTGACTTTC
.	TRBV20-1	TRBD1	TRBJ1-2	CSASSDRAYGYTF	TGCAGTGCTTCCTCGGACAGGGCCTATGGCTACACCTTC